These 12 T cell receptor beta chains were all obtained from the same sample, sequenced in a study of spatial heterogeneity in lung cancer. The time point denotes: blood at routine non-recurrence follow-up after resection. Whole RNA obtained from tumor, nontumor lung or frozen PBMC underwent sequencing without sorting. TCRdb used MiXCR to reprocess the 5' RACE reads, holding one entry per CDR3 protein. The sample has about 52,000 distinct CDR3 sequences; around 7% are singletons. This material consisted of PBMCs, taken at follow-up. The receptors shown here come from a female donor with early-stage non-small cell lung cancer.

The chain has TRBV12-3 or TRBV12-4 and TRBJ1-5, with D unresolved. V lost 1 base and J 4 bases, leaving 11 bases between the germline ends. The CDR3 has 15 amino acids. The CDR3 DNA sequence: TGTGCCAGCAGTTTAGGAAGGCAGCGAAATCAGCCCCAGCATTTT. It yields the protein CASSLGRQRNQPQHF.

This clonotype showed up just a few times. The V call is TRBV20-1, the J call TRBJ1-6; 7 positions agree with TRBD1. Trimming removed 5 bases from V and 12 bases from J; junction bases left unmatched: 10. CDR1 is DFQATT, CDR2 SNEGSKA, per germline (reference sequence). The length of the CDR3 is 13 residues. The CDR3 DNA reads TGCAGTGCTCCCCGGGACAGTGCGCGACCCCTCCACTTT. Translating it yields CSAPRDSARPLHF.

This clonotype was detected a few times. V usage is TRBV4-3 and J usage is TRBJ2-3; 7 bases are a match to TRBD2. This CDR3 region has 16 residues. Trimming cost V 4 bases and J 0 bases; bases outside gene matches: 7. Germline lookup yields CDR1 LGHNA and CDR2 YSLEER. This chain's CDR3 is CASSLAAGTSTDTQYF. The CDR3, as DNA: TGCGCCAGCAGCCTAGCAGCGGGAACTAGCACAGATACGCAGTATTTT.

The table lists this clonotype with many counts. The chain employs TRBV29-1 and TRBJ1-1; D remains ambiguous. The CDR3 spans 14 residues. The germline V gene has CDR1 SQVTM and CDR2 ANQGSEA. The ends were cut back, 3 bases at V and 5 bases at J, with 16 bases in the middle. The CDR3 spells CSVDSWKSITEAFF. The DNA of the CDR3 is TGCAGCGTTGATTCCTGGAAGTCGATAACTGAAGCTTTCTTT.

This clonotype came up many times. The chain recombines TRBV7-8 with TRBJ1-1; D ambiguous. Trimming pared 5 bases from V and 1 base from J, leaving 8 bases between. Germline V lookup: CDR1 SGHVS, CDR2 FQNEAQ. CDR3 length: 13 residues. The CDR3 sequence is CASSISGNTEAFF. CDR3 in DNA: TGTGCCAGCAGCATATCAGGGAACACTGAAGCTTTCTTT.

This clonotype came up a few times. The chain uses TRBV7-2 and TRBJ2-3; 12 nucleotides line up with TRBD2. V dropped 5 bases and J dropped 5; count of bases not matched to a gene: 5. CDR3 length: 15 amino acids. Germline V gene data show CDR1 as SGHTA and CDR2 as FQGNSA. The CDR3 nucleotides are TGTGCCAGCAGCCCCGGACTAGCGGGGAGAGATACGCAGTATTTT. Its protein is CASSPGLAGRDTQYF.

This clonotype has ten or more counts. The V call is TRBV7-9, the J call TRBJ1-1, with D perhaps matching TRBD1 (5 bases). With 3 bases removed from V and 3 bases from J, the gap between germline ends came to 14 bases. The germline V gene encodes CDR1 SEHNR and CDR2 FQNEAQ (reference sequence). CDR3 size: 15 residues. DNA of the CDR3: TGTGCCAGCAGCTTCACAGGCCCCGGGGACACTGAAGCTTTCTTT. It encodes CASSFTGPGDTEAFF.

This clonotype was counted a few times. V is TRBV6-5 and J is TRBJ2-1; TRBD2 aligns across 12 bases. The junction had 8 bases not matched to a gene; V was cut back by 5 bases and J by 6 bases. CDR1 is MNHEY and CDR2 is SVGAGI in the germline V gene. There are 16 residues in the CDR3. CDR3 nucleotides: TGTGCCAGCAGTACCCTAGCGGGGGGGCGGGTCAATGAGCAGTTCTTC. This encodes CASSTLAGGRVNEQFF.

By frequency in the sample, this clonotype is medium-sized. The chain combines TRBV5-1 with TRBJ1-2; possible D gene TRBD1, 6 bases. Germline CDR1 SGHRS, CDR2 YFSETQ. The V gene lost 3 bases and the J gene lost 8 bases, with 11 bases spanning the gap. CDR3 length: 12 residues. The CDR3 DNA sequence: TGCGCCAGCAGCTGGGACACCACCGGCTACACCTTC. Protein sequence: CASSWDTTGYTF.

This rearrangement joins TRBV5-1 to TRBJ2-2, with a weak D call TRBD1 (5 bases). This CDR3 comprises 15 residues. Trimming left V 6 bases short and J 2 bases short, with 14 bases between. Germline values: CDR1 SGHRS, CDR2 YFSETQ. Written as DNA, the CDR3 is TGCGCCAGCACCTCAGGGCCAGCCAACACCGGGGAGCTGTTTTTT. Its translation: CASTSGPANTGELFF.

This clonotype was seen many times. The rearrangement links TRBV6-5 to TRBJ2-1, with 10 bases matching TRBD1. CDR3 length: 15 amino acids. CDR1 and CDR2 from the germline V gene are MNHEY and SVGAGI. The junction had 5 bases not matched to a gene; V was cut back by 2 bases and J by 7 bases. The CDR3 nucleotides are TGTGCCAGCAGTTACGACAGGGGGCGACGGAATGAGCAGTTCTTC. Translating it yields CASSYDRGRRNEQFF.

This clonotype came up a few times. The chain couples TRBV5-1 to TRBJ2-1; D is unclear. The V and J ends lost 4 bases and 7 bases respectively, with 21 bases between them. This CDR3 is built from 16 residues. Germline values: CDR1 SGHRS, CDR2 YFSETQ. The CDR3 bases are TGCGCCAGCAGCATTAAGGGAACAGCGAGCTCAAATGAGCAGTTCTTC. Translating it yields CASSIKGTASSNEQFF. The variable domain in full, completed from reference TRBV5-1 and TRBJ2-1, reads KAGVTQTPRYLIKTRGQQVTLSCSPISGHRSVSWYQQTPGQGLQFLFEYFSETQRNKGNFPGRFSGRQFSNSRSEMNVSTLELGDSALYLCASSIKGTASSNEQFFGPGTRLTVL.